This T cell receptor (beta chain) emerged from a study of control samples from healthy donors and cancer patients. Sequencing used immunoSEQ multiplex PCR; TCRdb keeps in-frame clones, though not all of them. The sample contains 95,000 to 150,000 clones, around 87% of which appear only once. This clone appeared a few times. The germline CDR1 and CDR2 sequences are SGHRS and YFSETQ. Trimming took 0 bases from V and 6 from J, leaving 15 bases between them. This CDR3 is 16 amino acids long. The sequencing sample was made of blood. The chain recombines TRBV5-1 with TRBJ2-2; D is uncertain. The receptor was derived from a man aged 60-69 years in good health. The CDR3 here is CASSLASFVSAGELFF. The CDR3 coding sequence is TGCGCCAGCAGCTTGGCTTCGTTTGTAAGTGCCGGGGAGCTGTTTTTT.